These 26 T cell receptor beta chains were all obtained from the same sample, sequenced in a study of shared clonotypes between healthy human individuals. The naive CD8 subset, CD45RO-negative cells positively selected for CCR7, excluded terminally differentiated effector memory CD45RA+ cells. Some clones are missing from TCRdb's copy, which holds only in-frame ones; the method was immunoSEQ multiplex PCR. Of 2 million to 2.5 million clones in the sample, approximately 94% were seen once. Material for sequencing was naive CD8+ T cells from PBMCs. The source is a man younger than 35 in good health. Some clones in this sample may be carry-over from other donors' samples.

This sequence joins TRBV27 and TRBJ1-4; TRBD1 is a possible D gene (6 bases). The germline gives CDR1 MNHEY, CDR2 SMNVEV (reference sequence). The CDR3 totals 14 residues. The V end was cut by 0 bases, the J end by 13 bases, with 15 bases between. CDR3 sequence (DNA): TGTGCCAGCAGTTTATCAAGGGGGATGGGCGGACTGTTTTTT. Amino acid sequence: CASSLSRGMGGLFF.

This clone was seen just once. This chain joins TRBV4-1 and TRBJ2-3, with D unresolved. Trimming removed 1 base at V and 0 bases at J, with 8 bases between. This CDR3 has 15 residues. CDR1 is MGHRA and CDR2 is YSYEKL in the germline V gene. CDR3 region: CASSQGLISTDTQYF. The CDR3 DNA is TGCGCCAGCAGCCAAGGCCTTATTAGCACAGATACGCAGTATTTT.

This clone appeared a single time. CDR3 DNA: TGTGCCAGCAGGATCACTAACAGCTACGAGCAGTACTTC. Protein sequence: CASRITNSYEQYF. The gene calls are TRBV2 and TRBJ2-7; D gene ambiguous. The CDR3 has 13 residues. Trimming took off 6 bases at V and 3 bases at J, with 12 bases between the two ends. Germline CDR1 is SNHLY and CDR2 is FYNNEI.

This chain links TRBV5-6 with TRBJ1-2; TRBD1 might be the D (5 bases). The germline V gene encodes CDR1 SGHDT and CDR2 YYEEEE. This CDR3 spans 12 amino acids. The germline V and J ends were trimmed by 4 bases and 7 bases, with 11 bases remaining between them. As DNA, the CDR3 is TGTGCCAGCAGCGCTACCCAGGGTGGCTACACCTTC. Its protein product is CASSATQGGYTF.

The CDR3: CAISESEGSDGEQYF. CDR3 coding DNA: TGTGCCATCAGTGAGTCGGAGGGGAGCGACGGCGAGCAGTACTTC. This chain uses TRBV10-3 with TRBJ2-7; possibly TRBD2 for D (6 bases). Trimming took 0 bases from V and 6 from J, leaving 15 bases between them. The CDR3 is 15 residues long. Per the germline V gene, CDR1 is ENHRY and CDR2 is SYGVKD.

The CDR3 loop reads CASSQAGVPYEQYF. CDR3 sequence (DNA): TGTGCCAGCAGCCAAGCCGGGGTCCCCTACGAGCAGTACTTC. This chain links TRBV4-2 with TRBJ2-7; D is possibly TRBD2 (5 bases). The germline CDR1 and CDR2 sequences are LGHNA and YNFKEQ. Trimming took 1 base from V and 2 from J, leaving 9 bases between them. The CDR3 runs to 14 residues.

The genes are TRBV30 and TRBJ2-5; D gene ambiguous. CDR3 length: 12 residues. Germline V gene sequence: CDR1 GTSNPN, CDR2 SVGIG (reference sequence). V dropped 3 bases and J dropped 8 bases, with 13 bases sitting between them. The CDR3 DNA is TGTGCCTGGAGCTCACTTAAAAGTACCCAGTACTTC. Its translation: CAWSSLKSTQYF.

The chain links TRBV7-8 to TRBJ1-2; maybe TRBD1 (6 bases). Trimming removed 4 bases from V and 2 bases from J, with 17 bases in between. CDR3 length: 16 residues. CDR1 and CDR2 from the germline V gene are SGHVS and FQNEAQ. The CDR3 here is CASSSRRGRNNYGYTF. The CDR3 region has the DNA TGTGCCAGCAGCTCCCGGAGGGGGAGGAACAACTATGGCTACACCTTC.

This rearrangement joins TRBV4-3 to TRBJ2-7; D tentatively fits TRBD1 or TRBD2 (6 bases each). The germline gives CDR1 LGHNA, CDR2 YSLEER. This CDR3 comprises 15 residues. V was shortened by 1 base and J by 2 bases, with 12 bases between the two germline ends. The CDR3 bases are TGCGCCAGCAGCCAAGGACCAGGGGAGGCCTACGAGCAGTACTTC. Its protein is CASSQGPGEAYEQYF.

The chain links TRBV2 to TRBJ2-5; D is unclear. The CDR3 sequence is 14 residues long. Germline values: CDR1 SNHLY, CDR2 FYNNEI. V lost 4 bases, J lost 2 bases, and 11 bases lay in between. CDR3 DNA sequence: TGTGCCAGCAGTGTATGGGCAGGACAAGAGACCCAGTACTTC. Translated: CASSVWAGQETQYF.

The chain is built from TRBV10-3 and TRBJ2-1, with 9 bases identical to TRBD2. V lost 3 bases, J lost 2 bases, and 5 bases stayed unmatched. The length of the CDR3 is 16 residues. Germline V gene data show CDR1 as ENHRY and CDR2 as SYGVKD. The chain's CDR3 is CAISDPGLAPYNEQFF. The CDR3 nucleotides are TGTGCCATCAGTGACCCGGGACTAGCTCCCTACAATGAGCAGTTCTTC.

This clone occurred once. At the DNA level, this CDR3 is encoded by other sequences in the same sample as well. J is TRBJ1-1 and V is TRBV19, with 9 bases aligning to TRBD1. The V gene's germline CDR1 is LNHDA and CDR2 SQIVND (reference sequence). J lost 5 bases, V lost 4 bases, and 5 bases had no gene match. The CDR3 runs to 14 residues. The CDR3 DNA reads TGTGCCAGTAGTAGGGGGACAGGGTCGACTGAAGCTTTCTTT. It codes for CASSRGTGSTEAFF.

The chain employs TRBV4-3 and TRBJ2-5; 8 bases fit TRBD2. CDR3 size: 17 residues. CDR1 is LGHNA and CDR2 is YSLEER in the germline V gene. V shed 0 bases and J 5 bases; nucleotides not matched to a gene: 11. CDR3 amino acids: CASSQDEERELDETQYF. The CDR3, as DNA: TGCGCCAGCAGCCAAGATGAGGAGCGGGAGCTGGATGAGACCCAGTACTTC.

This chain uses TRBV7-8 with TRBJ2-1; 9 bases map to TRBD1. With V trimmed by 4 bases and J by 5 bases, 6 bases remained unmatched. This CDR3 has 15 amino acids. From germline, CDR1 is SGHVS and CDR2 FQNEAQ. CDR3: CASSWGQGLDNEQFF. In DNA, the CDR3 is TGTGCCAGCAGCTGGGGACAGGGCCTTGACAATGAGCAGTTCTTC.

The chain combines TRBV7-6 with TRBJ2-3, with TRBD1 matching 7 bases. The CDR3 spans 17 residues. J was trimmed by 4 bases and V by 5 bases; bases with no gene match: 15. Per germline, CDR1 SGHVS and CDR2 FNYEAQ. CDR3 sequence (DNA): TGTGCCAGCAGCCCAGGTCTCCGGGACAGCCGGCCAGATACGCAGTATTTT. Translating gives CASSPGLRDSRPDTQYF.

The chain is built from TRBV11-2 and TRBJ2-1; 8 bases are a match to TRBD1. The CDR3 runs 16 residues. V trimming: 5 bases; J trimming: 0 bases; junction bases outside the gene matches: 6. Germline V gene data show CDR1 as SGHAT and CDR2 as FQNNGV. The CDR3 coding sequence is TGTGCCAGCAGCGCAAGGGACAGGTACTCCTACAATGAGCAGTTCTTC. Protein sequence: CASSARDRYSYNEQFF.

J is TRBJ2-3 and V is TRBV27; D is possibly TRBD1 or TRBD2 (5 bases each). Trimming took 5 bases from V and 0 from J, leaving 18 bases between them. CDR1 is MNHEY, CDR2 SMNVEV, per germline (reference sequence). The CDR3 covers 17 residues. Here the CDR3 reads CASSPTLNRDSTDTQYF. Here the CDR3 DNA reads TGTGCCAGCAGTCCTACCCTTAACCGGGACAGCACAGATACGCAGTATTTT.

V gene TRBV29-1 combines with J gene TRBJ1-1; 8 bases match TRBD1. Germline lookup yields CDR1 SQVTM and CDR2 ANQGSEA. This CDR3 has 14 amino acids. V lost 0 bases, J lost 4 bases, and 4 bases stayed unmatched. The CDR3 loop is CSVEDQGAVTEAFF. The CDR3 DNA reads as TGCAGCGTTGAAGATCAGGGGGCAGTCACTGAAGCTTTCTTT.

This chain connects TRBV12-5 to TRBJ1-5; a weak D match, TRBD1 (5 bases). The CDR3 spans 14 residues. Trimming removed 7 bases at V and 9 bases at J, with 19 bases between. Looked up from germline, CDR1 is LGHNT and CDR2 is FRNRAP. CDR3 nucleotides: TGTGCTAGTGCCCGGGACCTAGACGAAGCGCCCCAGCATTTT. Residues: CASARDLDEAPQHF.

The gene calls are TRBV9 and TRBJ1-3; D not resolved. Germline-derived CDR1 and CDR2 are SGDLS and YYNGEE. V shed 1 base and J shed 9 bases, with 11 bases lying between them. The CDR3 is made up of 13 amino acids. In nucleotides, the CDR3 is TGTGCCAGCAGCGTATCAACGGAAGCCACCATATATTTT. It translates to CASSVSTEATIYF.

The V and J genes are TRBV7-3 and TRBJ1-2; no clear D. The CDR3 totals 13 residues. CDR1 and CDR2 (germline): SGHTA, FQGTGA. V lost 5 bases to trimming and J lost 3 bases, with 10 bases between them. CDR3 sequence: CASSPGVDYGYTF. In DNA form, the CDR3 reads TGTGCCAGCAGCCCCGGGGTGGACTATGGCTACACCTTC.

This chain connects TRBV29-1 to TRBJ2-1; D may be TRBD2 (5 bases). Trimming took 6 bases from V and 2 from J, leaving 17 bases between them. This CDR3 comprises 15 residues. Germline CDR1 SQVTM, CDR2 ANQGSEA. CDR3 nucleotides: TGCAGCGTCCGAGGGAGAGCGGATACCTACAATGAGCAGTTCTTC. Amino acids: CSVRGRADTYNEQFF.

This rearrangement joins TRBV21-1 to TRBJ2-7; TRBD2 was called by the table and not checked on the DNA. TRBV21-1 is a recognized pseudogene. This CDR3 has 14 amino acids. CDR3 sequence reads: CASSKGGWYYEQYF. In DNA form, the CDR3 reads TGTGCCAGCAGCAAAGGAGGCTGGTACTACGAGCAGTACTTC.

In its sample, this clone was seen once. As DNA, the CDR3 is TGTGCCAGCGCCGGACTAGCGGGAACCGGGGAGCTGTTTTTT. This encodes CASAGLAGTGELFF. The V call is TRBV27, the J call TRBJ2-2; 12 bases line up with TRBD2. Unmatched junction bases numbered 3, after V lost 8 bases and J lost 5 bases. Germline V gives CDR1 MNHEY, CDR2 SMNVEV (reference sequence). CDR3 length: 14 amino acids.

This sequence joins TRBV6-6 and TRBJ1-2; D gene ambiguous. CDR1 is MNHNY, CDR2 SVGAGI, per germline (reference sequence). The ends were cut back, 2 bases at V and 6 bases at J, with 10 bases in the middle. The CDR3 loop spans 13 amino acids. CDR3 amino acids: CASSYPFEDGYTF. The CDR3 DNA is TGTGCCAGCAGTTACCCTTTTGAAGATGGCTACACCTTC.

With respect to this clone: The same CDR3 is also encoded by other DNA sequences in this sample. The chain joins TRBV27 to TRBJ2-7; D is undetermined. Germline V gives CDR1 MNHEY, CDR2 SMNVEV (reference sequence). CDR3 length: 11 amino acids. The V gene lost 2 bases and the J gene lost 4 bases, with 3 bases spanning the gap. In DNA, the CDR3 is TGTGCCAGCAGTTTAGGTTACGAGCAGTACTTC. Residues: CASSLGYEQYF.